The clone carrying this TCR beta chain was observed a handful of times. What it binds is not known. This specimen comes from a study of shared clonotypes between healthy human individuals. The overall study: The study used three CD4 naive, three CD4 memory, two CD8 naive and one CD8 memory plate per donor.

TCRdb keeps only in-frame clones here, not all; method: immunoSEQ multiplex PCR. The repertoire holds around 2.5 million clones, with over 85% as singletons. Findings of the study overall: Shared clonotypes: about 5.3% naive CD4, about 4% naive CD8, around 2.2% memory CD4, under 0.5% memory CD8. Limitation of the genetic and exposure-history diversity represented came from the few donors.

The germline gives CDR1 MDHEN, CDR2 SYDVKM. V gave up 7 bases and J gave up 3 bases, with 7 bases separating them. The CDR3 is 12 amino acids. Sequenced sample: naive CD4+ T cells from PBMCs. Subset defined: CD45RA+ positively selected. This sequence originates from a man between 18 and 29 years old in good health. Some clones in this sample may be carry-over from other donors' samples. The chain couples TRBV28 to TRBJ1-5; D gene uncertain. The CDR3 reads CASKYVNQPQHF. CDR3 sequence (DNA): TGTGCCAGCAAATATGTCAATCAGCCCCAGCATTTT.